The source of this T cell receptor (beta chain) is a study of CD8 T cells in Susac syndrome. Overall study context: Clinically active disease was present in 5 or 6 of the sequenced Susac syndrome patients. Eight of these patients were in remission.

With random hexamers, reverse transcription was performed on about 0.45 to 1 ug of RNA. An immunoSEQ multiplex PCR generated amplified TCR beta CDR3 products spanning 54 Vbeta and 13 Jbeta. One entry per CDR3 protein, called by TCRdb with MiXCR from the immunoSEQ multiplex PCR reads. Among over 150,000 distinct CDR3 sequences listed, 95% to 97% were seen once. CDR3 length: 14 amino acids. Looked up from germline, CDR1 is SQVTM and CDR2 is ANQGSEA. With 4 bases removed from V and 5 bases from J, the gap between germline ends came to 14 bases. Study observations and caveats: Clonal expansion was not seen in any Susac syndrome CD4+ T cell repertoire.

Remarks on this clonotype: The antigen remains undetermined.

The TCR originated in a human donor with Susac syndrome. This chain uses TRBV29-1 with TRBJ2-2; D may be TRBD1 (6 bases). Sequenced sample: CD4+ T cells from PBMCs. The CDR3 DNA is TGCAGCGTTGGGGCAGGGGTCGATACCGGGGAGCTGTTTTTT. Translated: CSVGAGVDTGELFF.